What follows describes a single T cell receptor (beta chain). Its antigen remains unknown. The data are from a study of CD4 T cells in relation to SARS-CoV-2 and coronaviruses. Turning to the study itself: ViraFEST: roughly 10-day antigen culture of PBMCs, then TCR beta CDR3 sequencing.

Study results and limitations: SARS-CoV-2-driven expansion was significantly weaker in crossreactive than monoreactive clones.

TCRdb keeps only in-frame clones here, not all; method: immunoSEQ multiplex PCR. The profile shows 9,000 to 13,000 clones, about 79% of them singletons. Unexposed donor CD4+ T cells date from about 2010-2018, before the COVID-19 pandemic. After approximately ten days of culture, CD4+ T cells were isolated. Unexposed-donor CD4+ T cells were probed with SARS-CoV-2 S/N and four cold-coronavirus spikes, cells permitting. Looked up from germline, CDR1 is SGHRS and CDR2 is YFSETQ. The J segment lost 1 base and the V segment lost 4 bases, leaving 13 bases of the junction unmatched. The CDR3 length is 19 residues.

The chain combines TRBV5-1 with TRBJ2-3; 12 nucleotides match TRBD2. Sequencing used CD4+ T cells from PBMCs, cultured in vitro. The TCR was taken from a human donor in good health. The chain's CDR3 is CASSLGLAGSSGGTDTQYF. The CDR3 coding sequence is TGCGCCAGCAGCCTAGGACTAGCGGGATCCTCGGGGGGCACAGATACGCAGTATTTT.